The clone carrying this T cell receptor (beta chain) was recorded once. The junction does not match germline at one end; this may be a read error. CDR3 size: 16 residues. The germline V gene encodes CDR1 LGHNA and CDR2 YNFKEQ. Memory CD4+ cells were defined as CD4+CD45RO+CD25-. Constant-region reverse primers amplified full-length variable regions, followed by semi-nested Nested Universal Primer A PCR. One entry per CDR3 protein results from TCRdb running MiXCR on the 5' RACE reads. The table includes 4,500 to 6,500 distinct CDR3 sequences, 45% to 60% detected once. The sequencing sample was made of memory CD4+ T cells sorted from blood. Described subset: memory CD4+ T cells, CD4+CD45RO+CD25-. J is TRBJ2-3 and V is TRBV4-2, with 9 positions matching TRBD2. The source of this sequence is a female donor with breast cancer. The CDR3 bases are TGTACCAGCAGCCAAGAGCGGCGGGAGGGCCAAGATACGCAGTATTTT. This codes for CTSSQERREGQDTQYF.